The entry below describes one T cell receptor (beta chain). Its specificity is not known. The data are from a study of T cell repertoires in cytomegalovirus infection. Study-wide context: The authors relied on CMV epitopes, both recently identified HLA-C-restricted and well-studied HLA-B-restricted. The public TCR beta signatures pointed to both CMV infection and matching HLA type. Whole-study findings and limits: HLA-C-restricted CMV-specific TCR beta clonotypes were dominant in the ex vivo response. People with CMV and the relevant HLA were identified by cumulative public TCR beta family frequency.

TCRdb re-derived calls from the reads in MiXCR, one entry per CDR3 protein. Among hundreds of thousands of distinct CDR3 sequences listed, about 30% were seen once. V lost 8 bases and J lost 6, with 17 bases in between. Looked up from germline, CDR1 is SGHTA and CDR2 is FQGNSA. CDR3 length: 14 amino acids. The specimen comprised cultured PBMCs, sampled from culture after CMV antigen stimulation. V usage is TRBV7-2 and J usage is TRBJ2-1; perhaps TRBD1 as D (6 bases). This receptor was taken from a human donor in good health (CMV status not recorded). Some clones in this sample may be carry-over from other donors' samples. The CDR3 sequence: CASGPGHIGNEQFF. CDR3 bases: TGTGCCAGCGGCCCGGGACACATTGGCAATGAGCAGTTCTTC.